The source of this T cell receptor beta chain is a study of cytomegalovirus exposure and HLA in healthy donors. Healthy people donating bone marrow made up the donors. CDR3 length: 12 residues. V lost 3 bases and J lost 6; bases outside the gene matches: 2. The germline V gene has CDR1 KGHSH and CDR2 LQKENI. Primers for the PCR totalled 60 Vbeta and 13 Jbeta. The table came from immunoSEQ multiplex PCR; TCRdb's copy has only in-frame clones and leaves some out. This sample's table has roughly 43,000 clones. This TCR was recovered from a woman aged 40 to 49 in good health and CMV-seronegative. Sequencing was performed on PBMCs. This sequence joins TRBV18 and TRBJ2-7, with TRBD1 matching 7 bases. Here the CDR3 DNA reads TGTGCCAGCTCACCGACAGGGCGCGAGCAGTACTTC. Translating gives CASSPTGREQYF.